Listed here are 19 T cell receptor beta chains from one sample, sequenced in a study of blood T cell repertoires in COVID-19. Clones were read by immunoSEQ multiplex PCR, and TCRdb kept only the in-frame ones, dropping some. The repertoire includes over 300,000 clones, around 92% of them detected once, and 5% to 7% sits in the top ten. The sequenced material came from peripheral blood. Receptors were obtained from a man aged 18 to 29 who had recovered from COVID-19.

The chain has TRBV11-2 and TRBJ2-5; tentative D call: TRBD1 (5 bases). The CDR3 extends over 15 amino acids. The V gene's germline CDR1 is SGHAT and CDR2 FQNNGV. V was pared by 5 bases and J by 5 bases, with 18 bases between. The CDR3 bases are TGTGCCAGCAGCCCCTCGGACCTTTGGGGCGAGACCCAGTACTTC. Translation gives CASSPSDLWGETQYF.

This chain joins TRBV5-4 and TRBJ2-3; D remains unclear. The CDR3 has 14 amino acids. Germline CDR1 SGHNT, CDR2 YYREEE (reference sequence). Trimming cost V 2 bases and J 3 bases, with 10 bases left between them. Here the CDR3 reads CASSFGGTTDTQYF. The DNA of the CDR3 is TGTGCCAGCAGCTTTGGCGGCACAACAGATACGCAGTATTTT.

The chain has TRBV6-5 and TRBJ1-2, with a possible D match to TRBD1 (6 bases). CDR1 is MNHEY and CDR2 is SVGAGI in the germline V gene. Between the trimmed V and J ends, which lost 0 bases and 1 base, there was a span of 9 bases. The CDR3 consists of 15 residues. This CDR3 reads CASSYSIGGNYGYTF. CDR3 bases: TGTGCCAGCAGTTACTCGATAGGGGGTAACTATGGCTACACCTTC.

This clone has just one count. V usage is TRBV5-1 and J usage is TRBJ2-7, with a weak D call TRBD1 (6 bases). CDR1 SGHRS and CDR2 YFSETQ come from the germline V gene. Trimming took 2 bases from V and 5 from J, leaving 14 bases between them. This CDR3 is 14 amino acids long. The CDR3: CASSFRDNQNEQYF. The CDR3, as DNA: TGCGCCAGCAGCTTTCGGGACAACCAAAACGAGCAGTACTTC.

The chain recombines TRBV6-5 with TRBJ2-5, with D perhaps matching TRBD1 (6 bases). This CDR3 has 13 amino acids. Between the trimmed V and J ends, which lost 0 bases and 4 bases, there was a span of 6 bases. CDR1 and CDR2 (germline): MNHEY, SVGAGI. The CDR3: CASSYSGAETQYF. The CDR3 DNA follows: TGTGCCAGCAGTTACTCGGGGGCAGAGACCCAGTACTTC.

This chain connects TRBV10-3 to TRBJ1-1; TRBD1 agrees at 7 bases. This CDR3 has 14 residues. The germline V gene encodes CDR1 ENHRY and CDR2 SYGVKD. V lost 4 bases and J lost 2; bases outside the gene matches: 4. The DNA of the CDR3 is TGTGCCATCAGTGGGGGGACAGTTAACACTGAAGCTTTCTTT. This sequence encodes CAISGGTVNTEAFF.

This chain joins TRBV19 and TRBJ2-7, with 7 bases matching TRBD1. Losses at the gene ends were 2 bases for V and 2 bases for J; bases not matched to a gene: 12. Germline-derived CDR1 and CDR2 are LNHDA and SQIVND (reference sequence). The CDR3 extends over 17 amino acids. The DNA for the CDR3 is TGTGCCAGTAGTATAACCCTGGGACAGCCCCAACCCTACGAGCAGTACTTC. It encodes CASSITLGQPQPYEQYF.

This chain links TRBV4-2 with TRBJ2-7, with TRBD1 matching over 9 bases. With 0 bases clipped from V and 3 bases from J, the junction kept 6 bases outside the gene matches. CDR1 LGHNA and CDR2 YNFKEQ come from the germline V gene. This CDR3 spans 16 amino acids. This CDR3 is CASSQDIGTGNYEQYF. CDR3 in DNA: TGTGCCAGCAGCCAAGATATAGGGACAGGGAACTACGAGCAGTACTTC.

This clone was counted once. The chain's CDR3 is CSFPDRGPYNEQFF. The DNA of the CDR3 is TGCAGCTTTCCCGACAGGGGGCCCTACAATGAGCAGTTCTTC. This sequence joins TRBV29-1 and TRBJ2-1; 10 bases match TRBD1. This CDR3 has 14 amino acids. V shed 8 bases and J 2 bases; nucleotides not matched to a gene: 6. Germline V gene data show CDR1 as SQVTM and CDR2 as ANQGSEA.

The chain combines TRBV11-2 with TRBJ2-7; 11 bases match TRBD2. The V gene end was trimmed by 1 base and the J gene end by 5 bases; junction bases not matched to a gene: 13. The CDR3 runs to 18 residues. CDR1 and CDR2 (germline): SGHAT, FQNNGV. CDR3 bases: TGTGCCAGCAGCTTAGGATTCCGAACTAGCGGGAGTGAGGACGAGCAGTACTTC. Its protein is CASSLGFRTSGSEDEQYF.

The chain combines TRBV19 with TRBJ1-2; maybe TRBD1 (5 bases). V lost 9 bases and J 6 bases, leaving 17 bases between the germline ends. CDR3 length equals 13 residues. From germline, CDR1 is LNHDA and CDR2 SQIVND (reference sequence). The chain's CDR3 is CASSPGGVDGYTF. The CDR3 DNA sequence: TGTGCCAGCTCCCCTGGGGGGGTCGATGGCTACACCTTC.

The genes are TRBV9 and TRBJ2-1; D perhaps matches TRBD1 (5 bases). V lost 4 bases and J lost 7, with 21 bases in between. This CDR3 has 16 amino acids. The germline gives CDR1 SGDLS, CDR2 YYNGEE. The chain's CDR3 is CASSPVIREWINEQFF. The CDR3 nucleotides read TGTGCCAGCAGCCCGGTAATCAGGGAATGGATTAATGAGCAGTTCTTC.

The CDR3 spells CASSPDRAGELFF. The CDR3 region has the DNA TGTGCCAGCTCACCAGACAGGGCCGGGGAGCTGTTTTTT. This sequence joins TRBV18 and TRBJ2-2; TRBD1 matches 7 bases. This CDR3 region has 13 residues. Germline assignment: CDR1 KGHSH and CDR2 LQKENI. V shed 2 bases, J shed 6 bases, and the junction held 0 bases outside the gene matches.

J is TRBJ1-4 and V is TRBV7-2; TRBD1 matches 12 bases. V shed 6 bases, J shed 6 bases, and the junction held 5 bases outside the gene matches. CDR1 and CDR2 (germline): SGHTA, FQGNSA. The CDR3 has 15 residues. The CDR3 loop is CASRGQGARDEKLFF. DNA for the CDR3: TGTGCCAGCAGGGGACAGGGGGCGCGGGATGAAAAACTGTTTTTT.

This chain joins TRBV30 and TRBJ2-1; D perhaps matches TRBD1 (6 bases). Per the germline V gene, CDR1 is GTSNPN and CDR2 is SVGIG (reference sequence). The V end lost 4 bases, the J end lost 4 bases, and 14 bases lay between the germline ends. The CDR3 extends over 14 amino acids. CDR3 bases: TGTGCCTGGATTACAGGGTGGGCTTACAATGAGCAGTTCTTC. This codes for CAWITGWAYNEQFF. The whole variable domain, remainder taken from reference TRBV30 and TRBJ2-1, is SQTIHQWPATLVQPVGSPLSLECTVEGTSNPNLYWYRQAAGRGLQLLFYSVGIGQISSEVPQNLSASRPQDRQFILSSKKLLLSDSGFYLCAWITGWAYNEQFFGPGTRLTVL.

The rearrangement uses TRBV5-4 and TRBJ2-5; 7 nucleotides match TRBD2. Germline CDR1 is SGHNT and CDR2 is YYREEE (reference sequence). Unmatched junction bases numbered 14, after V lost 4 bases and J lost 5 bases. The CDR3 loop spans 16 amino acids. CDR3 sequence (DNA): TGTGCCAGCAGCCCCGGGCTAGCGGTCGGTCAGGAGACCCAGTACTTC. Amino acids: CASSPGLAVGQETQYF.

This chain joins TRBV10-3 and TRBJ2-7; tentatively, D is TRBD2 (6 bases). V lost 7 bases, J lost 1 base, and 17 bases lay in between. The CDR3 has 15 residues. Germline CDR1 reads ENHRY; CDR2 reads SYGVKD. DNA for the CDR3: TGTGCCATCATGGGGAGGCAGGGAGCATCCTACGAGCAGTACTTC. Protein product: CAIMGRQGASYEQYF.

The count of this clone is one. The V call is TRBV21-1, the J call TRBJ2-1; the D call in the table, TRBD2, was not verified against the DNA. TRBV21-1 is an annotated pseudogene. This CDR3 is 17 amino acids long. The CDR3 sequence: CASIGLAGGSSYNEQFF. CDR3 coding DNA: TGTGCCAGCATAGGGCTAGCGGGAGGGAGCTCCTACAATGAGCAGTTCTTC.

The rearrangement joins TRBV9 to TRBJ1-1, with 8 bases aligning to TRBD1. This CDR3 has 13 amino acids. The germline V gene encodes CDR1 SGDLS and CDR2 YYNGEE. V shed 4 bases and J 3 bases; nucleotides not matched to a gene: 2. As DNA, the CDR3 is TGTGCCAGCAGCCAGGGGGCGGACACTGAAGCTTTCTTT. This encodes CASSQGADTEAFF.